The rows below give T cell receptor beta chains drawn from one sample of a study of B cell selection in AIRE deficiency. Libraries were prepared by immunoSEQ multiplex PCR; TCRdb keeps only in-frame clonotypes and omits some of them. The sample carries some 22,000 clones, roughly 96% recorded once. Material for sequencing was CD4+CD127+ conventional T cells sorted from PBMCs. The receptors come from a human donor in good health. The CDR3 runs from the conserved cysteine through the conserved F or W. A D gene is named only where the DNA matches it firmly. A clone size is listed for some rows: how often the clone was seen (once, few, many), or a class if it is expanded.

>TRBV5-1|TRBJ2-5|.|.
TGCGCCAGCAGCTTGTCTGGTCAAGAGACCCAGTACTTC
CASSLSGQETQYF
>TRBV28|TRBJ1-4|.|.
TGTGCCAGCAGCCCCGACAGGGAAAAACTGTTTTTT
CASSPDREKLFF
>TRBV5-1|TRBJ2-5|.|.
TGCGCCAGCAGCCCTGGGCACCTCCAAGAGACCCAGTACTTC
CASSPGHLQETQYF
>TRBV9|TRBJ1-5|TRBD1|.
TGTGCCAGCAGCGTGCAGGGGGCTGGTCAGCCCCAGCATTTT
CASSVQGAGQPQHF
>TRBV6-5|TRBJ1-1|.|.
TGTGCCAGCGGCTGGGACTTTCGGGGGGAAGCTTTCTTT
CASGWDFRGEAFF
>TRBV7-9|TRBJ1-1|TRBD1|once
TGTGCCAGCAGCCTATCAGGGGGCACTGAAGCTTTCTTT
CASSLSGGTEAFF
>TRBV6-5|TRBJ2-7|TRBD2|.
TGTGCCAGCAGTCCGCCCGGACTAGCAAACTACGAGCAGTACTTC
CASSPPGLANYEQYF
>TRBV5-6|TRBJ2-7|.|.
TGTGCCAGCAGCTTGGACAGTTACTCCTACGAGCAGTACTTC
CASSLDSYSYEQYF
>TRBV7-9|TRBJ1-2|.|few
TGTGCCAGCAGCTATACGGACAGCCCGAACTATGGCTACACCTTC
CASSYTDSPNYGYTF
>TRBV4-2|TRBJ1-1|.|.
TGTGCCAGCAGCCAAGATAGTAGGGGGGCTGAAGCTTTCTTT
CASSQDSRGAEAFF
>TRBV6-5|TRBJ1-2|.|few
TGTGCCAGCACCTCGAGGGGGGGGAACTATGGCTACACCTTC
CASTSRGGNYGYTF
>TRBV27|TRBJ1-5|.|.
TGTGCCAGCAGTTTATTATTCAGGGGAAATCAGCCCCAGCATTTT
CASSLLFRGNQPQHF
>TRBV18|TRBJ2-2|.|.
TGTGCCAGCTCACCAGAGTCTGGTGGGGAGCTGTTTTTT
CASSPESGGELFF
>TRBV6-5|TRBJ1-1|.|.
TGTGCCAGCAGTTACTCTTACGGGGGTCGGAACACTGAAGCTTTCTTT
CASSYSYGGRNTEAFF
>TRBV5-6|TRBJ1-5|TRBD1|few
TGTGCCAGCAGCTTGGGACAGGGATATCAGCCCCAGCATTTT
CASSLGQGYQPQHF
>TRBV5-1|TRBJ2-1|TRBD1|once
TGCGCCAGCAGCTGGGCACCGACAGGGGGGAATGAGCAGTTCTTC
CASSWAPTGGNEQFF
>TRBV5-1|TRBJ1-5|.|.
TGCGCCAGCAGCTTGACGGTATCTCAGCCCCAGCATTTT
CASSLTVSQPQHF
>TRBV29-1|TRBJ2-5|.|.
TGCAGCGTTGATCGAGGACAAACAGTGGAGACCCAGTACTTC
CSVDRGQTVETQYF
>TRBV28|TRBJ1-5|.|.
TGTGCCAGCAGTTTAAACAGGGAGCAGCCCCAGCATTTT
CASSLNREQPQHF
>TRBV6-5|TRBJ1-6|.|.
TGTGCCAGCAGTTACTCCCGGGGGCCCTCACCCCTCCACTTT
CASSYSRGPSPLHF
>TRBV6-5|TRBJ2-6|.|.
TGTGCCAGCAGTTACTTCCTCACTGGGGCCAACGTCCCGACTTTC
CASSYFLTGANVPTF
>TRBV5-1|TRBJ2-1|.|.
TGCGCCAGCAGCTTAAATGAGGTCGAGCAGTTCTTC
CASSLNEVEQFF
>TRBV18|TRBJ2-1|.|.
TGTGCCAGCTCACCACGGGACTACAATGAGCAGTTCTTC
CASSPRDYNEQFF
>TRBV7-2|TRBJ1-1|.|.
TGTGCCAGCAGCGGACATTTCCGGGTGGGATTGTCTGAAGCTTTCTTT
CASSGHFRVGLSEAFF
>TRBV19|TRBJ2-2|.|.
TGTGCCAGTAGAGAGGGCCCGAACACCGGGGAGCTGTTTTTT
CASREGPNTGELFF
>TRBV6-5|TRBJ1-2|TRBD1|.
TGTGCCAGCAGTACAGGGGGAACTGGCTACACCTTC
CASSTGGTGYTF
>TRBV7-7|TRBJ2-1|TRBD2|.
TGTGCCAGCAGCTTTGGCGGGGGGGCTAACAATGAGCAGTTCTTC
CASSFGGGANNEQFF
>TRBV5-8|TRBJ2-2|TRBD2|.
TGTGCCAGCAGCTTGCGGGGGGCGAACACCGGGGAGCTGTTTTTT
CASSLRGANTGELFF
>TRBV30|TRBJ1-1|.|.
TGTGCCTGGGGGGAAACTGAAGCTTTCTTT
CAWGETEAFF
>TRBV9|TRBJ2-3|TRBD1|.
TGTGCCAGCAGCGTATCGGCAGGGGGTACAGATACGCAGTATTTT
CASSVSAGGTDTQYF
>TRBV5-1|TRBJ2-7|.|.
TGCGCCAGCAGCCTGGAGCACGAGCAGTACTTC
CASSLEHEQYF
>TRBV27|TRBJ1-2|.|.
TGTGCCAGCAGGAAGATGTCCGGGAGCGGCTACACCTTC
CASRKMSGSGYTF
>TRBV5-1|TRBJ2-5|TRBD2|.
TGCGCCACAAAAGCGGGGGCCGGCCAAGAGACCCAGTACTTC
CATKAGAGQETQYF
>TRBV29-1|TRBJ1-2|.|.
TGCAGCGTTGAAGATCACGGGGGCGGCTATGGCTACACCTTC
CSVEDHGGGYGYTF
>TRBV27|TRBJ1-6|.|.
TGTGCCAGCAGTTTACAAGTGGACGGAAGCTCCTATAATTCACCCCTCCACTTT
CASSLQVDGSSYNSPLHF
>TRBV7-9|TRBJ2-3|.|.
TGTGCCAGCAGCCTGCGGGACACCCGCACAGATACGCAGTATTTT
CASSLRDTRTDTQYF
>TRBV10-3|TRBJ1-5|.|.
TGTGCCATCAGGGCGGATAGCAATCAGCCCCAGCATTTT
CAIRADSNQPQHF
>TRBV6-4|TRBJ2-2|.|.
TGTGCCAGCCGTAGGGAGAACACCGGGGAGCTGTTTTTT
CASRRENTGELFF
>TRBV5-4|TRBJ2-5|.|.
TGTGCCAGCAGCTTCACACTTAACCAAGAGACCCAGTACTTC
CASSFTLNQETQYF
>TRBV5-1|TRBJ1-5|.|few
TGCGCCAGCAGCCTGGACGGACTCCCCCAGCCCCAGCATTTT
CASSLDGLPQPQHF
>TRBV18|TRBJ2-7|.|once
TGTGCCAGCTCACCAAGCCAAGGGTTTAGCTCCTACGAGCAGTACTTC
CASSPSQGFSSYEQYF
>TRBV7-6|TRBJ2-3|TRBD1|.
TGTGCCAGCAGCAGATACCGGGACAGGGTCCCAGATACGCAGTATTTT
CASSRYRDRVPDTQYF
>TRBV11-2|TRBJ1-4|.|once
TGTGCCAGCAGCTTAGAACGAGGGGGGAATGAAAAACTGTTTTTT
CASSLERGGNEKLFF
>TRBV18|TRBJ1-1|TRBD1|few
TGTGCCAGCTCATCCCGGGACAGGGTCACTGAAGCTTTCTTT
CASSSRDRVTEAFF